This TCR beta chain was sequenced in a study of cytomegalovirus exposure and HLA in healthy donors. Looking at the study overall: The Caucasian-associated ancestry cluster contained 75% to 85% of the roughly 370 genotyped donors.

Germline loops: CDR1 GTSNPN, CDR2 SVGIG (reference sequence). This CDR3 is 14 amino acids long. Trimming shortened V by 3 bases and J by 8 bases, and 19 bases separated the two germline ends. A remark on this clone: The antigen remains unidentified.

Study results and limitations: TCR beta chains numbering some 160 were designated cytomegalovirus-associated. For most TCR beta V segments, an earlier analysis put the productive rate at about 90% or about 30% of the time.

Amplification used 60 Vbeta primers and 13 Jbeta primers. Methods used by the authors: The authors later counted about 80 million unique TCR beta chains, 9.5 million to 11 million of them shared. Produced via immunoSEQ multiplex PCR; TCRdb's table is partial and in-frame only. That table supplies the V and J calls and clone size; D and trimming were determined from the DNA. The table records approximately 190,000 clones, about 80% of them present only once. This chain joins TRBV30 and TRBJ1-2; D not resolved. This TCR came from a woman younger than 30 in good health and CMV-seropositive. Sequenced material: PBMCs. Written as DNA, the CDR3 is TGTGCCTGGAGGGTACGACAACAGCAGGTGGGCTACACCTTC. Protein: CAWRVRQQQVGYTF.